The 8 T cell receptor beta chains given below trace back to one sample, sequenced in a study of blood T cell repertoires in COVID-19. The method was immunoSEQ multiplex PCR; TCRdb's version includes in-frame clones alone and lacks a portion of them. The sample has more than 400,000 clones, roughly 90% seen once. The sequenced sample consisted of PBMCs or T cells enriched from blood (not recorded which). The receptors here all came from a woman between 18 and 29 years old who had recovered from COVID-19.

This clone was detected once. The chain couples TRBV2 to TRBJ1-2, with D possibly being TRBD1 (6 bases). Trimming cost V 7 bases and J 5 bases, with 14 bases left between them. The CDR3 runs 13 residues. Germline CDR1 and CDR2: SNHLY and FYNNEI. In DNA, the CDR3 is TGTGCCAGCAAGGGTGGACAGCTGTATGGCTACACCTTC. Residues: CASKGGQLYGYTF.

The V call is TRBV4-1, the J call TRBJ1-6, with D uncertain. This CDR3 spans 15 amino acids. Per germline, CDR1 MGHRA and CDR2 YSYEKL. V dropped 2 bases and J dropped 11 bases, with 16 bases sitting between them. The DNA for the CDR3 is TGCGCCAGCAGCCAAACTGATCTCCCAAGAACACCCCTCCACTTT. Its translation: CASSQTDLPRTPLHF.

This clone was detected a few times. The J gene is TRBJ1-2, the V gene TRBV20-1, with 10 bases matching TRBD1. CDR3 size: 11 residues. Germline-derived CDR1 and CDR2 are DFQATT and SNEGSKA (reference sequence). CDR3 amino acids: CRGTGAGGYTF. The DNA of the CDR3 is TGCAGGGGGACAGGGGCCGGTGGCTACACCTTC.

The chain joins TRBV7-8 to TRBJ1-2; 10 nucleotides align to TRBD1. Germline V gives CDR1 SGHVS, CDR2 FQNEAQ. Trimming removed 6 bases from V and 8 bases from J; junction bases left unmatched: 6. The CDR3 has 13 residues. CDR3 protein: CASRRDRGAGYTF. CDR3 sequence (DNA): TGTGCCAGCAGACGGGACAGGGGTGCGGGCTACACCTTC.

This chain uses TRBV27 with TRBJ1-4; D might be TRBD1 (5 bases). The V gene lost 7 bases and the J gene lost 7 bases, with 19 bases spanning the gap. Per germline, CDR1 MNHEY and CDR2 SMNVEV (reference sequence). This CDR3 spans 15 amino acids. CDR3 bases: TGTGCCAGCACCACCCAGGGTAGGGTGAGTGAAAAACTGTTTTTT. The encoded protein is CASTTQGRVSEKLFF.

This chain joins TRBV3-1 (or the pseudogene TRBV3-2) and TRBJ2-3; 13 bases line up with TRBD2. The CDR3 totals 17 residues. V dropped 6 bases and J dropped 2; count of bases not matched to a gene: 8. Germline V gene lookup returns CDR1 LGHDT and CDR2 YNNKEL (reference sequence). For the CDR3, the DNA is TGTGCCAGCAGGGGAACGGGACTAGCGGGGTTCACAGATACGCAGTATTTT. The encoded protein is CASRGTGLAGFTDTQYF.

The CDR3 DNA sequence: TGTGCCAGCAGCTTGCCCCCTAGTAGAACGTTCGCGAACACCGGGGAGCTGTTTTTT. It encodes CASSLPPSRTFANTGELFF. The V gene is TRBV5-4, the J gene TRBJ2-2; no definite D call. CDR1 is SGHNT and CDR2 is YYREEE in the germline V gene (reference sequence). The CDR3 contains 19 residues. Trimming pared 1 base from V and 0 bases from J, leaving 19 bases between.

This rearrangement joins TRBV5-4 to TRBJ2-3, with a weak D call TRBD2 (7 bases). This CDR3 is 14 amino acids long. Germline assignment: CDR1 SGHNT and CDR2 YYREEE (reference sequence). V gave up 1 base and J gave up 6 bases, with 12 bases separating them. The CDR3 sequence is CASSLRGAEDTQYF. CDR3 DNA: TGTGCCAGCAGCTTGCGGGGGGCGGAGGATACGCAGTATTTT.